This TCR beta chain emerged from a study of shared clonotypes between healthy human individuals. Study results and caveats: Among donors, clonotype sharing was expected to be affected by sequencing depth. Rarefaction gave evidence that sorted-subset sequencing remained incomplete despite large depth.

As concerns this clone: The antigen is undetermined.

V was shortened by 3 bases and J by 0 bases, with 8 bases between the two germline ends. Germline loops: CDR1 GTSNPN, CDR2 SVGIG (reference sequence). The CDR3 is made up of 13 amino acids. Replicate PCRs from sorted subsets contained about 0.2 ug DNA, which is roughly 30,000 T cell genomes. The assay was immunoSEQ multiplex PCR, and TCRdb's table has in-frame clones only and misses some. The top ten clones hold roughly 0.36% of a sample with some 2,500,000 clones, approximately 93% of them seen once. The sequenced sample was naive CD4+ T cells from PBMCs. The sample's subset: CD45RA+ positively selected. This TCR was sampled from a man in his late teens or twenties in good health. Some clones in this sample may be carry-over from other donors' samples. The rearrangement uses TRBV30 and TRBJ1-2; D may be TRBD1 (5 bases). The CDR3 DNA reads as TGTGCCTGGAGCCAGGGAACTAACTATGGCTACACCTTC. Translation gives CAWSQGTNYGYTF.